The 32 T cell receptor beta chains below all came from one sample that was sequenced in a study of T cell clonality in common variable immunodeficiency. Sequencing used immunoSEQ multiplex PCR; TCRdb keeps in-frame clones, though not all of them. Observed in the sample are about 47,000 clones, none of them singletons. Specimen: peripheral blood mononuclear cells. These receptors were taken from a person aged 18-70 years in good health.

Concerning this clone: The read finishes 3 residues shy of the CDR3 end, and the germline J gene is used to complete it. This rearrangement joins TRBV7-2 to TRBJ1-1; D gene ambiguous. The V end was cut by 2 bases, the J end by 4 bases, with 8 bases between. The CDR3 runs to 13 residues. Germline CDR1 reads SGHTA; CDR2 reads FQGNSA. The part of the CDR3 DNA that was read is TGTGCCAGCAGCTTATTTAGTGGCACTGAA. This gives the protein CASSLFSGTE. The complete CDR3 protein is CASSLFSGTEAFF. Supplemented by reference TRBV7-2 and TRBJ1-1, the full variable domain reads GAGVSQSPSNKVTEKGKDVELRCDPISGHTALYWYRQSLGQGLEFLIYFQGNSAPDKSGLPSDRFSAERTGGSVSTLTIQRTQQEDSAVYLCASSLFSGTEAFFGQGTRLTVV.

This clone was seen at least ten times. The observed sequence ends 3 residues before the CDR3 terminus, with the missing tail filled in from the germline J gene. The chain combines TRBV10-3 with TRBJ1-2; TRBD1 aligns across 8 bases. Germline CDR1 reads ENHRY; CDR2 reads SYGVKD. Unmatched junction bases numbered 6, after V lost 6 bases and J lost 6 bases. This CDR3 has 13 residues. The CDR3 reads CAIRDREVNGYTF. The CDR3 DNA, read in part, is TGTGCCATCAGGGACAGGGAGGTGAATGGC.

Concerning this clone itself: The CDR3 is cut off 3 residues early in the read; its end comes from the germline J gene. The chain carries TRBV11-2 and TRBJ2-2, with unresolved D. In germline, CDR1 is SGHAT, CDR2 FQNNGV. V lost 5 bases and J lost 9, with 4 bases in between. CDR3 length: 10 residues. The CDR3: CASSQRELFF. The covered CDR3 bases are TGTGCCAGCAGCCAAAGGGAG.

This clone was observed many times. The CDR3 sequence: CASSSTGGRLDTQYF. The CDR3 DNA, read in part, is TGTGCCAGCAGCTCTACAGGGGGCCGGTTAGATACG. The V call is TRBV5-6, the J call TRBJ2-3; 9 bases line up with TRBD1. The read ends 3 residues before the CDR3 terminus; that terminus is restored from the germline J gene. CDR3 size: 15 residues. The trim removed 3 bases at V and 5 bases at J, leaving 7 bases unmatched. Germline V gene lookup returns CDR1 SGHDT and CDR2 YYEEEE.

This clone was counted a few times. The read halts 3 residues ahead of the CDR3 end, with the missing end drawn from the germline J gene. The V gene is TRBV5-1, the J gene TRBJ2-3; 7 bases agree with TRBD1. Germline V gene lookup returns CDR1 SGHRS and CDR2 YFSETQ. This CDR3 has 16 amino acids. CDR3 DNA (partial): TGCGCCAGCAGCTTGGTGACAGGGAAGCAACAAGAGACG. The encoded protein is CASSLVTGKQQET. The complete CDR3 sequence is CASSLVTGKQQETQYF.

This clone was detected many times. The sequenced fragment ends 3 residues before the CDR3 boundary, so the rest is inferred from the germline J gene. This chain uses TRBV30 with TRBJ2-7; the match to TRBD1 covers 10 bases. Looked up from germline, CDR1 is GTSNPN and CDR2 is SVGIG (reference sequence). V was pared by 5 bases and J by 2 bases, with 6 bases of the junction left unmatched. The CDR3 has 14 residues. The part of the CDR3 DNA that was read is TGTGCCTGGTCACTTGGGACAGGGGCCTACGAG. It translates to CAWSLGTGAYE. Given in full, the CDR3 is CAWSLGTGAYEQYF.

A few counts support this clone. The CDR3 DNA, read in part, is TGTGCCAGTAGTATAGGACAGGCGGGCGGAAACACC. Protein: CASSIGQAGGNT. The entire CDR3 reads CASSIGQAGGNTIYF. The chain employs TRBV19 and TRBJ1-3, with a possible D match to TRBD1 (6 bases). The sequenced fragment ends 3 residues before the CDR3 boundary, so the rest is inferred from the germline J gene. The V gene's germline CDR1 is LNHDA and CDR2 SQIVND (reference sequence). V was clipped by 1 base and J by 4 bases, with 11 bases between them. The length of the CDR3 is 15 residues.

Comments on this clone: The read terminates 3 residues before the CDR3 end, so the remaining end is supplied by the germline J gene. This chain connects TRBV18 to TRBJ2-2, with 7 positions matching TRBD2. The germline V gene encodes CDR1 KGHSH and CDR2 LQKENI. The CDR3 is 15 residues long. The sequenced part of the CDR3 DNA is TGTGCCAGCTCACCACGGGAAGGGACTAATGAAAAG. Translation: CASSPREGTNEK. The whole CDR3 region reads CASSPREGTNEKLFF.

This clone has just a few counts. The read stops 3 residues short of the end of the CDR3; the missing end is completed from the germline J gene. The rearrangement uses TRBV4-2 and TRBJ2-5; tentatively, D is TRBD2 (7 bases). The CDR3 runs to 16 residues. Germline CDR1 reads LGHNA; CDR2 reads YNFKEQ. The ends were cut back, 0 bases at V and 2 bases at J, with 13 bases in the middle. CDR3 region: CASSQDSKGGQETQYF. The sequenced CDR3 bases are TGTGCCAGCAGCCAAGATTCAAAGGGGGGGCAAGAGACC.

In its sample, this clone was seen many times. The CDR3 is cut off 3 residues early in the read; its end comes from the germline J gene. This chain links TRBV20-1 with TRBJ2-7, with D possibly being TRBD1 (5 bases). CDR1 DFQATT and CDR2 SNEGSKA come from the germline V gene (reference sequence). This CDR3 has 13 residues. Trimming pared 4 bases from V and 2 bases from J, leaving 12 bases between. Incomplete CDR3 DNA: TGCAGTGCTACCTCGACAGTAACCTACGAG. Translating gives CSATSTVTYE. The full CDR3 sequence reads CSATSTVTYEQYF.

This clone was seen repeatedly, ten times or more. The read stops 3 residues short of the end of the CDR3; the missing end is completed from the germline J gene. The chain joins TRBV20-1 to TRBJ2-2; D is possibly TRBD2 (6 bases). Germline-derived CDR1 and CDR2 are DFQATT and SNEGSKA (reference sequence). This CDR3 region has 17 residues. V lost 0 bases and J 1 base, leaving 15 bases between the germline ends. CDR3 amino acids: CSARDSIGTVNTGELFF. CDR3 DNA, as far as it was read: TGCAGTGCTAGAGACTCGATCGGGACTGTGAACACCGGGGAG.

This clone was counted many times. The CDR3 end lies 3 residues beyond the end of the read and is filled in from the germline J gene. V and J are TRBV7-8 and TRBJ2-3; 8 bases agree with TRBD2. The CDR3 sequence is 15 residues long. Germline V lookup: CDR1 SGHVS, CDR2 FQNEAQ. The CDR3: CASSAQSGGRAPQYF. Partial CDR3 DNA: TGTGCCAGCAGCGCGCAATCGGGGGGGCGCGCCCCG.

This clone was seen repeatedly, ten times or more. The sequenced fragment ends 3 residues before the CDR3 boundary, so the rest is inferred from the germline J gene. This chain links TRBV6-2 or TRBV6-3 with TRBJ2-2, with 9 bases identical to TRBD2. With 4 bases clipped from V and 6 bases from J, the junction kept 12 bases outside the gene matches. CDR3 length: 17 amino acids. Germline V CDR1 and CDR2: MNHEY, SVGEGT. CDR3 loop: CASSFVSGGLSSGELFF. The CDR3 DNA, read in part, is TGTGCCAGCAGTTTTGTTAGCGGGGGCCTCAGTTCCGGGGAG.

There are many counts of this clone. The read terminates 3 residues ahead of where the CDR3 ends, so the germline J gene completes it. The chain carries TRBV19 and TRBJ1-5, with no clear D. Germline V lookup: CDR1 LNHDA, CDR2 SQIVND (reference sequence). Trimming removed 7 bases from V and 1 base from J, with 11 bases in between. The CDR3 runs to 14 residues. CDR3 DNA (partial): TGTGCCAGTACTGAGGCTTTAAGCAATCAGCCC. This gives the protein CASTEALSNQP. The whole CDR3 is CASTEALSNQPQHF. Looking up the rest from reference TRBV19 and TRBJ1-5 gives the full variable domain: DGGITQSPKYLFRKEGQNVTLSCEQNLNHDAMYWYRQDPGQGLRLIYYSQIVNDFQKGDIAEGYSVSREKKESFPLTVTSAQKNPTAFYLCASTEALSNQPQHFGDGTRLSIL.

In regard to this clone: The read stops 3 residues short of the end of the CDR3; the missing end is completed from the germline J gene. V usage is TRBV5-1 and J usage is TRBJ1-2, with 7 bases lining up with TRBD1. The CDR3 runs to 14 residues. Germline V CDR1 and CDR2: SGHRS, YFSETQ. V was pared by 5 bases and J by 5 bases, with 9 bases of the junction left unmatched. The sequenced CDR3 bases are TGCGCCAGCAGTACCCGACAGGGCTCTTATGGC. Protein product: CASSTRQGSYG. The complete CDR3 protein is CASSTRQGSYGYTF.

At least ten counts were recorded for this clone. From the germline J gene comes the end of the CDR3, since the read stops 3 residues before it. This sequence joins TRBV5-6 and TRBJ1-5; D is possibly TRBD1 (6 bases). CDR3 length: 15 amino acids. The V gene's germline CDR1 is SGHDT and CDR2 YYEEEE. Trimming took 4 bases from V and 0 from J, leaving 11 bases between them. Partial CDR3 DNA: TGTGCCAGCAGCCGGGGGGCTTATAGCAATCAGCCC. Translation gives CASSRGAYSNQP. The complete CDR3 reads CASSRGAYSNQPQHF.

This clone was counted ten times or more. The CDR3 end lies 3 residues beyond the end of the read and is filled in from the germline J gene. The V call is TRBV30, the J call TRBJ2-7; the match to TRBD1 covers 8 bases. The V segment lost 0 bases and the J segment 0 bases; nucleotides outside the gene matches: 1. Per the germline V gene, CDR1 is GTSNPN and CDR2 is SVGIG (reference sequence). This CDR3 comprises 14 residues. The part of the CDR3 DNA that was read is TGTGCCTGGAGTGTGGGACAGGCCTCCTACGAG. Its protein product is CAWSVGQASYE. The full CDR3 protein reads CAWSVGQASYEQYF.

This clone was counted at least ten times. The part of the CDR3 DNA that was read is TGTGCCTGGAGTCAGGCCCACAATGAG. It translates to CAWSQAHNE. The whole CDR3 region reads CAWSQAHNEQFF. This rearrangement joins TRBV30 to TRBJ2-1; D is unclear. The CDR3 extends 3 residues past the end of the read, so its final part is completed from the germline J gene. V gave up 2 bases and J gave up 5 bases, with 7 bases separating them. This CDR3 spans 12 amino acids. Per germline, CDR1 GTSNPN and CDR2 SVGIG (reference sequence).

This clone was found many times. The read finishes 3 residues shy of the CDR3 end, and the germline J gene is used to complete it. V usage is TRBV29-1 and J usage is TRBJ2-1; D not resolved. This CDR3 has 12 amino acids. Germline V gene data show CDR1 as SQVTM and CDR2 as ANQGSEA. Trimming took off 4 bases at V and 2 bases at J, with 6 bases between the two ends. The sequenced CDR3 bases are TGCAGCGTTGGTCCCACCTACAATGAG. It translates to CSVGPTYNE. The CDR3, in full, reads CSVGPTYNEQFF.

The sample holds many counts of this clone. The observed sequence ends 3 residues before the CDR3 terminus, with the missing tail filled in from the germline J gene. This sequence joins TRBV5-1 and TRBJ2-3, with 9 nucleotides matching TRBD1. Germline trimming cut 0 bases from V and 7 bases from J; bases unmatched to any gene: 3. This CDR3 comprises 14 residues. Germline CDR1 SGHRS, CDR2 YFSETQ. The part of the CDR3 DNA that was read is TGCGCCAGCAGCTTGGCTGACAGGGGGTATACG. Its protein is CASSLADRGYT. The full CDR3 sequence reads CASSLADRGYTQYF.

This clone was detected many times. The read ends 3 residues early relative to the CDR3; the germline J gene fills the gap. This chain connects TRBV5-1 to TRBJ2-3, with D possibly being TRBD1 (5 bases). Between the trimmed V and J ends, which lost 4 bases and 1 base, there was a span of 13 bases. The CDR3 is made up of 15 amino acids. Per germline, CDR1 SGHRS and CDR2 YFSETQ. CDR3 sequence reads: CASSVGARGTDTQYF. CDR3 bases read: TGCGCCAGCAGCGTAGGGGCGCGAGGCACAGATACG.

This clone was seen many times. Coverage ceases 3 residues before the CDR3 finishes, and the germline J gene fills in the end. The chain has TRBV2 and TRBJ2-7; D not resolved. Trimming took 2 bases from V and 2 from J, leaving 4 bases between them. Per the germline V gene, CDR1 is SNHLY and CDR2 is FYNNEI. The CDR3 contains 12 residues. Partial CDR3 DNA: TGTGCCAGCAGTGAACATCCCTACGAG. Translating it yields CASSEHPYE. The CDR3 as a whole reads CASSEHPYEQYF.

This clone was detected many times. The CDR3 end is not reached by the read, which stops 3 residues before it; the germline J gene fills it in. The chain carries TRBV5-5 and TRBJ2-1; D is possibly TRBD2 (6 bases). Trimming left V 0 bases short and J 9 bases short, with 10 bases between. The CDR3 loop spans 13 amino acids. Germline V CDR1 and CDR2: SGHKS, YYEKEE (reference sequence). CDR3 DNA (partial): TGTGCCAGCAGCTTGGGACTAGGCATTGAG. Translating it yields CASSLGLGIE. The entire CDR3 protein reads CASSLGLGIEQFF. Looking up the rest from reference TRBV5-5 and TRBJ2-1 gives the full variable domain: DAGVTQSPTHLIKTRGQQVTLRCSPISGHKSVSWYQQVLGQGPQFIFQYYEKEERGRGNFPDRFSARQFPNYSSELNVNALLLGDSALYLCASSLGLGIEQFFGPGTRLTVL.

By sample share, this clone is medium-sized (0.01 to 0.1%). The CDR3 end falls 3 residues outside the read, so it is completed with the germline J gene. The rearrangement links TRBV20-1 to TRBJ2-2, with D possibly being TRBD1 (6 bases). The CDR3 length is 14 residues. Trimming shortened V by 0 bases and J by 5 bases, and 10 bases separated the two germline ends. Germline V gene data show CDR1 as DFQATT and CDR2 as SNEGSKA (reference sequence). The CDR3 reads CSARDGTYTGELFF. CDR3 DNA (partial): TGCAGTGCTAGAGACGGGACATATACCGGGGAG.

In this sample, this clone turned up many times. Read sequence stops 3 residues before the CDR3 end, and the germline J gene provides the missing end. This chain uses TRBV30 with TRBJ2-2, with 7 bases that match TRBD1. The germline gives CDR1 GTSNPN, CDR2 SVGIG (reference sequence). The CDR3 runs 13 residues. The covered CDR3 bases are TGTGCCGGACAGGCCGCAACTAATGAAAAG. This gives the protein CAGQAATNEK. The CDR3 as a whole reads CAGQAATNEKLFF.

This clone was seen many times. The observed sequence ends 3 residues before the CDR3 terminus, with the missing tail filled in from the germline J gene. The chain uses TRBV12-3 or TRBV12-4 and TRBJ2-7; weak D call: TRBD1 (5 bases). The V gene lost 6 bases and the J gene lost 3 bases, with 24 bases spanning the gap. The CDR3 is 17 residues long. The CDR3 spells CASSNRFMDMSFYEQYF. CDR3 DNA (partial): TGTGCCAGCAGCAACCGATTCATGGACATGAGTTTCTACGAG.

This clone was seen ten or more times. The sequence runs out 3 residues before the end of the CDR3; the remainder is reconstructed from the germline J gene. V and J are TRBV6-2 or TRBV6-3 and TRBJ2-1; D is unresolved. Looked up from germline, CDR1 is MNHEY and CDR2 is SVGEGT. Trimming took off 10 bases at V and 7 bases at J, with 17 bases between the two ends. The CDR3 spans 13 residues. The CDR3: CATSGLQGNEQFF. The CDR3 bases that were read are TGTGCCACCTCCGGCCTACAAGGGAATGAG.

This clone has a count of ten or more. Read sequence stops 3 residues before the CDR3 end, and the germline J gene provides the missing end. The chain combines TRBV7-3 with TRBJ2-3; D is possibly TRBD1 (5 bases). Per germline, CDR1 SGHTA and CDR2 FQGTGA. The V end was cut by 5 bases, the J end by 2 bases, with 8 bases between. This CDR3 contains 13 residues. CDR3 DNA, as far as it was read: TGTGCCAGCAGCGTGACAGTCACAGATACG. Protein product: CASSVTVTDT. The whole CDR3 protein reads CASSVTVTDTQYF.

This clone was counted only a few times. The missing CDR3 end, 3 residues past where the read stops, is filled in from the germline J gene. The chain carries TRBV7-9 and TRBJ2-7; D not certain. The CDR3 spans 12 residues. V lost 1 base, J lost 3 bases, and 4 bases lay in between. Germline lookup yields CDR1 SEHNR and CDR2 FQNEAQ (reference sequence). CDR3 in amino acids: CASSLEVYEQYF. The part of the CDR3 DNA that was read is TGTGCCAGCAGCTTAGAGGTCTACGAG.

This clone was seen many times. The sequenced fragment ends 3 residues before the CDR3 boundary, so the rest is inferred from the germline J gene. The chain combines TRBV10-2 with TRBJ1-4; no definite D call. Germline CDR1 WSHSY, CDR2 SAAADI. The ends were cut back, 8 bases at V and 7 bases at J, with 8 bases in the middle. The CDR3 covers 11 residues. The part of the CDR3 DNA that was read is TGCGCCAGCGAGGAGGGTGAAAAA. It specifies CASEEGEK. The CDR3 in its entirety is CASEEGEKLFF.

At least ten counts were recorded for this clone. From the germline J gene comes the end of the CDR3, since the read stops 3 residues before it. The chain has TRBV20-1 and TRBJ1-1, with a possible D match to TRBD1 (5 bases). The V end was cut by 0 bases, the J end by 1 base, with 9 bases between. The length of the CDR3 is 14 residues. CDR1 and CDR2 (germline): DFQATT, SNEGSKA (reference sequence). The CDR3 is CSAREDISNTEAFF. CDR3 bases read: TGCAGTGCTAGAGAGGACATCTCGAACACTGAA.

This clone was detected many times. From the germline J gene comes the end of the CDR3, since the read stops 3 residues before it. This chain joins TRBV6-2 or TRBV6-3 and TRBJ2-3; weak D call: TRBD2 (6 bases). V was trimmed by 2 bases and J by 1 base, leaving 10 bases between them. The CDR3 has 15 residues. Germline loops: CDR1 MNHEY, CDR2 SVGEGT. CDR3 protein: CASSYGGSGTDTQYF. Partial CDR3 DNA: TGTGCCAGCAGTTACGGAGGGTCTGGCACAGATACG.